This T cell receptor beta chain was captured by sequencing in a study of control samples from healthy donors and cancer patients. Here immunoSEQ multiplex PCR was the method, and the copy in TCRdb shows in-frame clones only, minus some. The sample carries 120,000 or so clones, 87% recorded once. This CDR3 comprises 16 residues. Germline V gene sequence: CDR1 SGHRS, CDR2 YFSETQ. With 3 bases clipped from V and 4 bases from J, the junction kept 8 bases outside the gene matches. V is TRBV5-1 and J is TRBJ2-1, with TRBD1 matching over 9 bases. What was sequenced was blood. This TCR came from a young man in good health. CDR3 nucleotide sequence: TGCGCCAGCAGCTCCGGACAGGGGACAGTTTACAATGAGCAGTTCTTC. Translating it yields CASSSGQGTVYNEQFF.